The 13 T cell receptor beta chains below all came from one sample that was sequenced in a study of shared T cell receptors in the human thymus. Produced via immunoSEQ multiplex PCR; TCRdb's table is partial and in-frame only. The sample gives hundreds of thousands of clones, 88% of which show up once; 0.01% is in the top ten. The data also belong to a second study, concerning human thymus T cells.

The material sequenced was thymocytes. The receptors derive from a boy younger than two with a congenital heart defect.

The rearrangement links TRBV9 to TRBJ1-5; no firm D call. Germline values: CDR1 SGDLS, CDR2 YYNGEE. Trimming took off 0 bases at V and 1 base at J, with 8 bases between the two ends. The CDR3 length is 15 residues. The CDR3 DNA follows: TGTGCCAGCAGCGTAGCGGGTTCGAGCAATCAGCCCCAGCATTTT. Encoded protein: CASSVAGSSNQPQHF.

Here the CDR3 reads CAYEEGASSGNTIYF. The CDR3 nucleotides read TGTGCCTATGAAGAGGGGGCGAGCTCTGGAAACACCATATATTTT. This sequence joins TRBV30 and TRBJ1-3, with 7 bases matching TRBD1. With V trimmed by 7 bases and J by 0 bases, 9 bases remained unmatched. Looked up from germline, CDR1 is GTSNPN and CDR2 is SVGIG (reference sequence). This CDR3 has 15 amino acids.

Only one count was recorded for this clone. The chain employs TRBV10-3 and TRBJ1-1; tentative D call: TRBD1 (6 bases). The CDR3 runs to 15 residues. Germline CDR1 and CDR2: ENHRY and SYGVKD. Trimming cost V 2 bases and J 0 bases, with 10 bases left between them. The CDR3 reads CAISERGHLNTEAFF. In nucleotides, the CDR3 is TGTGCCATCAGTGAGCGGGGACACTTGAACACTGAAGCTTTCTTT.

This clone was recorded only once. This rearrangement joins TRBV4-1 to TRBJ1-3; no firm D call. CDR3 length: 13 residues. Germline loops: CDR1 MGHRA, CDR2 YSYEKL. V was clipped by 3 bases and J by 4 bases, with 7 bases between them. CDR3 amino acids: CASSHYKGNTIYF. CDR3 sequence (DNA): TGCGCCAGCAGCCATTACAAAGGAAACACCATATATTTT.

CDR3 in amino acids: CASSPGQTSTDTQYF. CDR3 DNA sequence: TGCGCCAGCAGCCCAGGACAGACTAGCACAGATACGCAGTATTTT. The V gene is TRBV5-1, the J gene TRBJ2-3; TRBD1 might be the D (6 bases). CDR1 is SGHRS, CDR2 YFSETQ, per germline. V gave up 4 bases and J gave up 0 bases, with 12 bases separating them. This CDR3 has 15 residues.

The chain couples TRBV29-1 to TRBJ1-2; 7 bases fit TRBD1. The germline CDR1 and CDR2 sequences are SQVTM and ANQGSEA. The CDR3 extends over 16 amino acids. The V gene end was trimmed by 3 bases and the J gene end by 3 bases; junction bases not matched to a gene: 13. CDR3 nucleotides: TGCAGCGTTGATTGGGACCGACAGGGTCAATACTATGGCTACACCTTC. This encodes CSVDWDRQGQYYGYTF.

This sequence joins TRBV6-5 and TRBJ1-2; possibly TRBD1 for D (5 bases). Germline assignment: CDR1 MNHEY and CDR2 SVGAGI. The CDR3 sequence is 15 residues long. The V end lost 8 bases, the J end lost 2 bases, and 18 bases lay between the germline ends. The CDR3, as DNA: TGTGCCAGCTCCCCTAACGGGGACTTGAACTATGGCTACACCTTC. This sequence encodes CASSPNGDLNYGYTF.

The chain's CDR3 is CASSEWSRNEKLFF. The CDR3 bases are TGTGCCAGCAGTGAATGGAGTCGTAATGAAAAACTGTTTTTT. The chain is built from TRBV6-1 and TRBJ1-4; no clear D gene. This CDR3 is 14 amino acids long. V lost 2 bases and J 4 bases, leaving 8 bases between the germline ends. CDR1 and CDR2 (germline): MNHNS, SASEGT.

The CDR3 DNA follows: TGTGCCAGCAGCCCCACCCAGGGCCAGCTTCCCGTCTATGGCTACACCTTC. Amino acid sequence: CASSPTQGQLPVYGYTF. The V call is TRBV25-1, the J call TRBJ1-2, with D tentatively TRBD1 (5 bases). This CDR3 has 17 residues. The V and J ends lost 6 bases and 4 bases respectively, with 24 bases between them. The V gene's germline CDR1 is MGHDK and CDR2 SYGVNS.

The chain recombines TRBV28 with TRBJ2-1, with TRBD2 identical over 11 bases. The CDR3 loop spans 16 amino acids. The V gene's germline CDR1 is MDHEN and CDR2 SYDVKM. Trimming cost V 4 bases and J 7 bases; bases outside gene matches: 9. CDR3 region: CASSCTSGGHRNEQFF. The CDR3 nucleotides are TGTGCCAGCAGTTGTACTAGCGGGGGTCATAGGAATGAGCAGTTCTTC.

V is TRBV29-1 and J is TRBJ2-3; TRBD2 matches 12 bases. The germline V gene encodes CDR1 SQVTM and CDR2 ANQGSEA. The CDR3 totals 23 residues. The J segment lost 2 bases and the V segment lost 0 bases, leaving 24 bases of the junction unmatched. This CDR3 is CSVEDFRDIRTSGAEGYTDTQYF. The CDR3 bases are TGCAGCGTTGAAGACTTCCGGGACATCCGGACTAGCGGGGCGGAGGGGTACACAGATACGCAGTATTTT.

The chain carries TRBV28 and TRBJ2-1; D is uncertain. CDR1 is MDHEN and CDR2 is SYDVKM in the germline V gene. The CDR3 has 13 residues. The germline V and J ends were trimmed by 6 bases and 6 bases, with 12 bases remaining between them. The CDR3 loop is CASSPRKFNEQFF. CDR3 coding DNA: TGTGCCAGCAGCCCCAGGAAATTCAATGAGCAGTTCTTC.

In nucleotides, the CDR3 is TGTGCCAGTACCAGCAACAGGGATGAGAGCAATCAGCCCCAGCATTTT. Its translation is CASTSNRDESNQPQHF. The chain uses TRBV19 and TRBJ1-5; D is perhaps TRBD1 (6 bases). The V end lost 7 bases, the J end lost 1 base, and 17 bases lay between the germline ends. Germline assignment: CDR1 LNHDA and CDR2 SQIVND (reference sequence). This CDR3 has 16 residues.